Below, 26 T cell receptor beta chains from the same sample are listed, as sequenced in a study of blood T cell repertoires in COVID-19. TCRdb keeps only in-frame clones here, not all; method: immunoSEQ multiplex PCR. The sample holds 150,000 or so clones; about four fifths are singletons and the top ten take almost 6%. The sequencing input was PBMCs or T cells enriched from blood (not recorded which). Receptors were obtained from a woman aged 45 to 65 who had been exposed to COVID-19.

J is TRBJ2-5 and V is TRBV11-2; a weak D match, TRBD2 (6 bases). This CDR3 is built from 16 residues. Per the germline V gene, CDR1 is SGHAT and CDR2 is FQNNGV. V was clipped by 1 base and J by 4 bases, with 16 bases between them. DNA of the CDR3: TGTGCCAGCAGCTTAGGAACTTTCACTAGCCGAGAGACCCAGTACTTC. This sequence encodes CASSLGTFTSRETQYF.

The genes are TRBV11-2 and TRBJ1-5; 11 bases line up with TRBD1. The germline V gene has CDR1 SGHAT and CDR2 FQNNGV. The CDR3 is 15 residues long. The ends lost 5 bases at V and 6 bases at J; junction bases unmatched: 6. The CDR3 DNA follows: TGTGCCAGCAGCACTGGACAGGGGGCCGGTCAGCCCCAGCATTTT. This sequence encodes CASSTGQGAGQPQHF.

V gene TRBV27 combines with J gene TRBJ2-3, with D perhaps TRBD1 (5 bases). Germline V gene sequence: CDR1 MNHEY, CDR2 SMNVEV (reference sequence). The CDR3 sequence is 14 residues long. Trimming stripped 5 bases from V and 1 base from J, with 10 bases between. CDR3 residues: CASSRTQRTDTQYF. CDR3 coding DNA: TGTGCCAGCAGTAGGACACAACGCACAGATACGCAGTATTTT.

The chain uses TRBV4-3 and TRBJ1-1; D is possibly TRBD1 (6 bases). Germline CDR1 LGHNA, CDR2 YSLEER. The CDR3 contains 15 residues. The V gene lost 0 bases and the J gene lost 6 bases, with 14 bases spanning the gap. CDR3 protein: CASSQEGRGAPEAFF. The CDR3 nucleotides read TGCGCCAGCAGCCAAGAAGGCAGGGGAGCCCCTGAAGCTTTCTTT.

The rearrangement links TRBV2 to TRBJ2-2, with 13 bases fitting TRBD2. Germline loops: CDR1 SNHLY, CDR2 FYNNEI. The length of the CDR3 is 15 residues. The J segment lost 6 bases and the V segment lost 8 bases, leaving 6 bases of the junction unmatched. The CDR3 spells CASRQLAGGPGELFF. In nucleotides, the CDR3 is TGTGCCAGCCGACAACTAGCGGGAGGGCCCGGGGAGCTGTTTTTT.

The gene calls are TRBV11-1 and TRBJ1-2; 10 positions agree with TRBD1. With 5 bases clipped from V and 8 bases from J, the junction kept 11 bases outside the gene matches. Germline loops: CDR1 SGHAT, CDR2 FQDESV (reference sequence). The CDR3 loop spans 15 amino acids. The CDR3 DNA follows: TGTGCCAGCAGCAATCTCGGACAGGGGGAAGGAGGCTACACCTTC. Amino acid sequence: CASSNLGQGEGGYTF.

This chain connects TRBV18 to TRBJ2-3; 8 nucleotides line up with TRBD1. This CDR3 has 17 residues. V was pared by 4 bases and J by 3 bases, with 12 bases of the junction left unmatched. Germline-derived CDR1 and CDR2 are KGHSH and LQKENI. The CDR3 reads CASSRGVSWTGTDTQYF. Written as DNA, the CDR3 is TGTGCCAGCTCACGCGGGGTATCCTGGACAGGGACAGATACGCAGTATTTT.

The V gene is TRBV5-4, the J gene TRBJ2-7; possibly TRBD2 for D (6 bases). Looked up from germline, CDR1 is SGHNT and CDR2 is YYREEE (reference sequence). The CDR3 has 13 residues. Trimming removed 2 bases from V and 2 bases from J, with 8 bases in between. CDR3 residues: CASSFTGAYEQYF. CDR3 nucleotides: TGTGCCAGCAGCTTCACGGGGGCCTACGAGCAGTACTTC.

DNA of the CDR3: TGTGCCAGCAGCTTAGCCGGCGGGAGTAAGGATACGCAGTATTTT. Amino acids: CASSLAGGSKDTQYF. The V and J genes are TRBV7-8 and TRBJ2-3; 7 positions match TRBD2. With V trimmed by 0 bases and J by 6 bases, 6 bases remained unmatched. CDR1 and CDR2 (germline): SGHVS, FQNEAQ. This CDR3 is built from 15 residues.

J is TRBJ1-4 and V is TRBV7-2; 8 bases map to TRBD1. Germline assignment: CDR1 SGHTA and CDR2 FQGNSA. V shed 5 bases and J 6 bases; nucleotides not matched to a gene: 14. This CDR3 is 17 amino acids long. CDR3 nucleotides: TGTGCCAGCAGCACGCTAGGCCCCGGGACAGGTTATGAAAAACTGTTTTTT. Protein sequence: CASSTLGPGTGYEKLFF.

This rearrangement joins TRBV6-1 to TRBJ1-2; D might be TRBD1 (5 bases). CDR3 length equals 13 residues. Germline CDR1 reads MNHNS; CDR2 reads SASEGT. V dropped 2 bases and J dropped 6 bases, with 10 bases sitting between them. The CDR3: CASSENTGNGYTF. The CDR3 DNA follows: TGTGCCAGCAGTGAAAACACAGGAAATGGCTACACCTTC.

The J gene is TRBJ1-1, the V gene TRBV19, with D tentatively TRBD1 (5 bases). V shed 5 bases and J shed 1 base, with 17 bases lying between them. The V gene's germline CDR1 is LNHDA and CDR2 SQIVND (reference sequence). This CDR3 has 16 amino acids. In nucleotides, the CDR3 is TGTGCCAGTAGTCCAGGGATTTTATTTGGGAACACTGAAGCTTTCTTT. Translation: CASSPGILFGNTEAFF.

This sequence joins TRBV19 and TRBJ2-5; the D is unclear. Trimming removed 5 bases from V and 5 bases from J, with 15 bases in between. There are 14 residues in the CDR3. The germline gives CDR1 LNHDA, CDR2 SQIVND (reference sequence). The CDR3, as DNA: TGTGCCAGTAGTGACATAAACATCGATGAGACCCAGTACTTC. This encodes CASSDINIDETQYF.

V is TRBV15 and J is TRBJ1-5; D perhaps matches TRBD1 (6 bases). Germline assignment: CDR1 LNHNV and CDR2 YYDKDF (reference sequence). V gave up 7 bases and J gave up 4 bases, with 14 bases separating them. The CDR3 is made up of 14 amino acids. The CDR3 DNA sequence: TGTGCCACCACAACGGGACAACCTAATCAGCCCCAGCATTTT. Protein sequence: CATTTGQPNQPQHF.

The chain employs TRBV27 and TRBJ1-2; no reliable D call. Germline CDR1 and CDR2: MNHEY and SMNVEV (reference sequence). Trimming removed 4 bases at V and 4 bases at J, with 7 bases between. The length of the CDR3 is 12 residues. CDR3 sequence reads: CASSSAGYGYTF. Written as DNA, the CDR3 is TGTGCCAGCAGTTCGGCGGGCTATGGCTACACCTTC.

The V and J genes are TRBV5-1 and TRBJ2-2; tentatively, D is TRBD2 (6 bases). This CDR3 contains 14 residues. The V end was cut by 4 bases, the J end by 3 bases, with 10 bases between. CDR1 and CDR2 from the germline V gene are SGHRS and YFSETQ. The CDR3 DNA follows: TGCGCCAGCAGCCGGACTACGGACACCGGGGAGCTGTTTTTT. Translating gives CASSRTTDTGELFF.

J is TRBJ2-7 and V is TRBV5-1, with 14 bases fitting TRBD2. After removal of 4 bases from V and 1 base from J, the junction contained 13 bases not matched to a gene. The CDR3 length is 19 residues. Germline CDR1 is SGHRS and CDR2 is YFSETQ. As DNA, the CDR3 is TGCGCCAGCAGCCCGGGACTAGCGGGAGAGGTCAGAGATTCCTACGAGCAGTACTTC. This sequence encodes CASSPGLAGEVRDSYEQYF.

V is TRBV10-2 and J is TRBJ2-6, with TRBD1 identical over 9 bases. This CDR3 region has 18 residues. V lost 0 bases and J lost 0; bases outside the gene matches: 3. Germline V gene data show CDR1 as WSHSY and CDR2 as SAAADI. The CDR3 sequence: CASSESYRGLSGANVLTF. The CDR3 nucleotides are TGCGCCAGCAGTGAGTCGTACAGGGGGCTCTCTGGGGCCAACGTCCTGACTTTC.

V and J are TRBV5-6 and TRBJ1-2; D is perhaps TRBD1 (5 bases). This CDR3 has 15 residues. Germline CDR1 SGHDT, CDR2 YYEEEE. V lost 4 bases and J 0 bases, leaving 13 bases between the germline ends. The CDR3 protein is CASSIATGANYGYTF. CDR3 sequence (DNA): TGTGCCAGCAGCATAGCAACAGGAGCTAACTATGGCTACACCTTC.

This clone was seen once. The chain employs TRBV9 and TRBJ2-1; 15 bases match TRBD2. The V gene end was trimmed by 0 bases and the J gene end by 5 bases; junction bases not matched to a gene: 15. This CDR3 is 21 amino acids long. Germline values: CDR1 SGDLS, CDR2 YYNGEE. The CDR3 reads CASSVVERPGLAGGINNEQFF. Written as DNA, the CDR3 is TGTGCCAGCAGCGTAGTAGAGAGACCGGGACTAGCGGGAGGTATTAACAATGAGCAGTTCTTC.

V and J are TRBV14 and TRBJ1-2; no reliable D call. The CDR3 is 14 amino acids. Trimming cost V 1 base and J 8 bases, with 14 bases left between them. Germline V gene sequence: CDR1 SGHDN, CDR2 FVKESK. The CDR3 DNA follows: TGTGCCAGCAGCCAAGGGCAGGCCAGGCTGGGCTACACCTTC. Protein: CASSQGQARLGYTF.

Concerning this clone: The same CDR3 arises from other DNA sequences in this sample as well. CDR3 sequence reads: CASSFLAGGNTGELFF. The CDR3 nucleotides are TGTGCCAGCAGTTTCCTAGCGGGAGGTAACACCGGGGAGCTGTTTTTT. The V call is TRBV27, the J call TRBJ2-2; 11 nucleotides match TRBD2. In germline, CDR1 is MNHEY, CDR2 SMNVEV (reference sequence). V was pared by 3 bases and J by 2 bases, with 2 bases of the junction left unmatched. The CDR3 is 16 residues long.

The J gene is TRBJ2-2, the V gene TRBV4-3; 14 bases agree with TRBD2. Germline V gene data show CDR1 as LGHNA and CDR2 as YSLEER. The CDR3 sequence is 18 residues long. V was clipped by 0 bases and J by 7 bases; unmatched bases: 7. The CDR3 loop reads CASSQDSGTSGRGGELFF. For the CDR3, the DNA is TGCGCCAGCAGCCAAGATTCAGGGACTAGCGGGAGAGGCGGGGAGCTGTTTTTT.

V gene TRBV9 combines with J gene TRBJ1-3; D is unresolved. This CDR3 has 15 amino acids. CDR1 is SGDLS and CDR2 is YYNGEE in the germline V gene. With 0 bases removed from V and 3 bases from J, the gap between germline ends came to 10 bases. The chain's CDR3 is CASSVGAAFGNTIYF. Written as DNA, the CDR3 is TGTGCCAGCAGCGTAGGGGCAGCTTTTGGAAACACCATATATTTT. Based on the CDR3 plus reference TRBV9 and TRBJ1-3, the full variable domain is DSGVTQTPKHLITATGQRVTLRCSPRSGDLSVYWYQQSLDQGLQFLIQYYNGEERAKGNILERFSAQQFPDLHSELNLSSLELGDSALYFCASSVGAAFGNTIYFGEGSWLTVV.

The rearrangement joins TRBV5-4 to TRBJ1-2; TRBD1 matches at 9 bases. Germline CDR1 SGHNT, CDR2 YYREEE (reference sequence). J lost 4 bases, V lost 3 bases, and 7 bases had no gene match. This CDR3 region has 15 residues. The CDR3 loop reads CASSWGDRVGYGYTF. Written as DNA, the CDR3 is TGTGCCAGCAGCTGGGGGGACAGGGTAGGCTATGGCTACACCTTC.

The rearrangement joins TRBV7-2 to TRBJ2-5; 9 bases map to TRBD2. V lost 5 bases and J lost 8; bases outside the gene matches: 9. Germline V gene sequence: CDR1 SGHTA, CDR2 FQGNSA. CDR3 size: 14 residues. CDR3 DNA sequence: TGTGCCAGCAGCCCAACTAGCGGGCCAGCCACCCAGTACTTC. Its translation is CASSPTSGPATQYF. The full variable domain, completed using reference TRBV7-2 and TRBJ2-5, is GAGVSQSPSNKVTEKGKDVELRCDPISGHTALYWYRQSLGQGLEFLIYFQGNSAPDKSGLPSDRFSAERTGGSVSTLTIQRTQQEDSAVYLCASSPTSGPATQYFGPGTRLLVL.